Listed here are 19 T cell receptor beta chains from one sample, sequenced in a study of blood T cell repertoires in COVID-19. Repertoires were generated with immunoSEQ multiplex PCR, while TCRdb's copy carries only in-frame clones and drops some. The data hold fewer than 200,000 clones, with approximately 84% observed a single time. Sequenced material: PBMCs or T cells enriched from blood (not recorded which). These TCRs come from a human donor with acute COVID-19. The donor label of this sample is uncertain.

The gene calls are TRBV2 and TRBJ2-7, with 7 bases that match TRBD1. This CDR3 is 12 amino acids long. The germline gives CDR1 SNHLY, CDR2 FYNNEI. The V segment lost 5 bases and the J segment 6 bases; nucleotides outside the gene matches: 4. For the CDR3, the DNA is TGTGCCAGCAGTAACAGGGGCGGCGAGCAGTACTTC. Residues: CASSNRGGEQYF.

The chain has TRBV15 and TRBJ1-6; no clear D gene. The germline V and J ends were trimmed by 4 bases and 4 bases, with 11 bases remaining between them. Germline CDR1 reads LNHNV; CDR2 reads YYDKDF (reference sequence). The CDR3 spans 15 residues. CDR3 nucleotides: TGTGCCACCAGCACGGACTCCGGTTATAATTCACCCCTCCACTTT. Protein sequence: CATSTDSGYNSPLHF.

This sequence joins TRBV12-3 or TRBV12-4 and TRBJ2-5, with 7 bases lining up with TRBD1. The CDR3 has 13 residues. With 6 bases clipped from V and 1 base from J, the junction kept 2 bases outside the gene matches. The CDR3 DNA reads as TGTGCCAGCAGGGGGGACAGCCAAGAGACCCAGTACTTC. Amino acids: CASRGDSQETQYF.

This chain connects TRBV25-1 to TRBJ2-3; TRBD1 agrees at 8 bases. V was clipped by 6 bases and J by 5 bases; unmatched bases: 7. This CDR3 comprises 14 residues. The germline gives CDR1 MGHDK, CDR2 SYGVNS. Written as DNA, the CDR3 is TGTGCCAGCAGCGCTGACAGGGGTCTAGATACGCAGTATTTT. This sequence encodes CASSADRGLDTQYF. The full variable domain, completed using reference TRBV25-1 and TRBJ2-3, is EADIYQTPRYLVIGTGKKITLECSQTMGHDKMYWYQQDPGMELHLIHYSYGVNSTEKGDLSSESTVSRIRTEHFPLTLESARPSHTSQYLCASSADRGLDTQYFGPGTRLTVL.

A few counts support this clone. The chain couples TRBV7-9 to TRBJ2-2, with TRBD2 matching over 11 bases. V lost 4 bases, J lost 5 bases, and 6 bases stayed unmatched. CDR3 length: 16 residues. Germline lookup yields CDR1 SEHNR and CDR2 FQNEAQ (reference sequence). CDR3 amino acids: CASSSRLAGHTGELFF. In DNA, the CDR3 is TGTGCCAGCAGCTCCCGACTAGCGGGGCATACCGGGGAGCTGTTTTTT.

This chain joins TRBV10-3 and TRBJ1-2; D not certain. The germline gives CDR1 ENHRY, CDR2 SYGVKD. V dropped 4 bases and J dropped 2 bases, with 8 bases sitting between them. This CDR3 contains 13 residues. The CDR3 sequence: CAISAGENYGYTF. The CDR3 bases are TGTGCCATCAGTGCCGGGGAGAACTATGGCTACACCTTC.

This chain uses TRBV7-9 with TRBJ2-7; TRBD1 might be the D (7 bases). Trimming shortened V by 3 bases and J by 6 bases, and 15 bases separated the two germline ends. This CDR3 comprises 14 residues. The germline gives CDR1 SEHNR, CDR2 FQNEAQ (reference sequence). DNA for the CDR3: TGTGCCAGCAGCTTGGGAGGAGGGGGCCTCGAGCAGTACTTC. This sequence encodes CASSLGGGGLEQYF. Full variable domain (outside the CDR3, taken from reference TRBV7-9 and TRBJ2-7): DTGVSQNPRHKITKRGQNVTFRCDPISEHNRLYWYRQTLGQGPEFLTYFQNEAQLEKSRLLSDRFSAERPKGSFSTLEIQRTEQGDSAMYLCASSLGGGGLEQYFGPGTRLTVT.

The rearrangement uses TRBV4-1 and TRBJ2-5, with TRBD2 as a possible D gene (5 bases). The V gene lost 4 bases and the J gene lost 5 bases, with 8 bases spanning the gap. From germline, CDR1 is MGHRA and CDR2 YSYEKL. The CDR3 sequence is 12 residues long. The CDR3 region is CASSPGEETQYF. The CDR3 region has the DNA TGCGCCAGCAGCCCCGGGGAGGAGACCCAGTACTTC.

The V and J genes are TRBV29-1 and TRBJ2-1; 7 bases fit TRBD1. After removal of 6 bases from V and 0 bases from J, the junction contained 5 bases not matched to a gene. Germline CDR1 SQVTM, CDR2 ANQGSEA. The CDR3 length is 14 residues. In nucleotides, the CDR3 is TGCAGCGTAGCCGGGACAGTCTCCTACAATGAGCAGTTCTTC. Protein product: CSVAGTVSYNEQFF.

This chain uses TRBV20-1 with TRBJ2-3; TRBD2 matches 12 bases. This CDR3 region has 15 residues. Germline-derived CDR1 and CDR2 are DFQATT and SNEGSKA (reference sequence). V lost 3 bases to trimming and J lost 11 bases; unmatched junction nucleotides: 12. In DNA form, the CDR3 reads TGCAGTGCTAGTAGGCCTAGCGGGGGGGCGGAGGGGCAGTATTTT. Its protein is CSASRPSGGAEGQYF.

V usage is TRBV18 and J usage is TRBJ1-3, with TRBD1 identical over 8 bases. The CDR3 totals 14 residues. In germline, CDR1 is KGHSH, CDR2 LQKENI. V lost 5 bases and J lost 16; bases outside the gene matches: 16. CDR3 in amino acids: CASSTSDRETHGYF. CDR3 nucleotides: TGTGCCAGCTCAACGTCGGACAGGGAGACCCACGGGTATTTT.

The gene calls are TRBV4-1 and TRBJ1-2, with 7 bases matching TRBD1. V trimming: 0 bases; J trimming: 7 bases; junction bases outside the gene matches: 11. The CDR3 length is 16 residues. The germline gives CDR1 MGHRA, CDR2 YSYEKL. The CDR3 loop is CASSQEEGRGWSGYTF. For the CDR3, the DNA is TGCGCCAGCAGCCAAGAAGAGGGCAGGGGGTGGAGTGGCTACACCTTC.

In this sample, this clone turned up once. This sequence joins TRBV4-1 and TRBJ2-1; possibly TRBD2 for D (5 bases). Germline V lookup: CDR1 MGHRA, CDR2 YSYEKL. Between the trimmed V and J ends, which lost 1 base and 2 bases, there was a span of 12 bases. The CDR3 totals 16 residues. This CDR3 is CASSQVGVRTYNEQFF. The CDR3 DNA reads as TGCGCCAGCAGCCAAGTCGGGGTCAGAACCTACAATGAGCAGTTCTTC.

The chain links TRBV27 to TRBJ1-2, with a weak D call TRBD1 (5 bases). Per germline, CDR1 MNHEY and CDR2 SMNVEV (reference sequence). The CDR3 has 13 amino acids. The V end was cut by 8 bases, the J end by 2 bases, with 12 bases between. This CDR3 reads CASGGGANYGYTF. In DNA, the CDR3 is TGTGCCAGCGGGGGAGGAGCCAACTATGGCTACACCTTC.

CDR3 region: CASSLQGPHEQYF. Written as DNA, the CDR3 is TGTGCCAGCAGCTTACAGGGCCCGCACGAGCAGTACTTC. This sequence joins TRBV7-9 and TRBJ2-7; weak D call: TRBD1 (5 bases). Germline V CDR1 and CDR2: SEHNR, FQNEAQ (reference sequence). V shed 2 bases and J shed 5 bases, with 10 bases lying between them. The CDR3 contains 13 residues. The full variable domain, rest sourced from reference TRBV7-9 and TRBJ2-7, is DTGVSQNPRHKITKRGQNVTFRCDPISEHNRLYWYRQTLGQGPEFLTYFQNEAQLEKSRLLSDRFSAERPKGSFSTLEIQRTEQGDSAMYLCASSLQGPHEQYFGPGTRLTVT.

This chain joins TRBV15 and TRBJ1-3; D is undetermined. V was cut by 0 bases and J by 4 bases, with 10 bases left in between. This CDR3 region has 15 residues. CDR1 is LNHNV, CDR2 YYDKDF, per germline (reference sequence). CDR3 amino acids: CATSRDLGGGNTIYF. The CDR3 DNA sequence: TGTGCCACCAGCAGAGATCTCGGAGGGGGAAACACCATATATTTT.

V gene TRBV5-4 combines with J gene TRBJ1-6; D possibly corresponds to TRBD1 (5 bases). This CDR3 contains 15 residues. Germline CDR1 SGHNT, CDR2 YYREEE (reference sequence). V lost 4 bases to trimming and J lost 6 bases, with 14 bases between them. This chain's CDR3 is CASSPGWGPNSPLHF. The CDR3, as DNA: TGTGCCAGCAGCCCCGGATGGGGCCCTAATTCACCCCTCCACTTT.

The CDR3 here is CASSSGKVRSGELFF. DNA for the CDR3: TGTGCCAGCAGTTCGGGGAAGGTTAGGTCCGGGGAGCTGTTTTTT. J is TRBJ2-2 and V is TRBV6-1; TRBD2 might be the D (5 bases). CDR1 MNHNS and CDR2 SASEGT come from the germline V gene. V dropped 5 bases and J dropped 6 bases, with 16 bases sitting between them. The CDR3 consists of 15 residues.

The chain employs TRBV11-2 and TRBJ2-1; TRBD2 is a possible D gene (6 bases). In germline, CDR1 is SGHAT, CDR2 FQNNGV. The CDR3 is made up of 15 amino acids. V lost 1 base to trimming and J lost 5 bases, with 12 bases between them. The CDR3 DNA reads TGTGCCAGCAGCTTAGGGAGGGGCATAAACAATGAGCAGTTCTTC. It codes for CASSLGRGINNEQFF.